This is a list of T cell receptor beta chains from one sample in a study of T cell responses to AZD1222 COVID-19 vaccine. This table comes from immunoSEQ multiplex PCR, and its TCRdb copy is limited to in-frame clones, with some not included. The sample shows 150,000 to 200,000 clones, approximately 93% of them seen only once. This sample comprised peripheral blood, obtained on day 0 of AZD1222 vaccination. These receptors came from an adult in good health. Each CDR3 is given with its conserved first and last residue. Fields, in order: clone size, D gene, V gene, J gene, CDR3 DNA, CDR3 protein. A D gene is named only where the DNA matches it firmly. Not every row has a clone size; where given, it reads once, few, many or a size class.

>.|.|TRBV5-1|TRBJ2-7
TGCGCCAGCAGCTTGGAATACGGGCACGAGCAGTACTTC
CASSLEYGHEQYF
>once|.|TRBV19|TRBJ2-2
TGTGCCAGTAGTATATCCAAGAACACCGGGGAGCTGTTTTTT
CASSISKNTGELFF
>.|.|TRBV7-9|TRBJ1-4
TGTGCCAGCCGGGGAGCGGGTTGGAATGAAAAACTGTTTTTT
CASRGAGWNEKLFF
>few|.|TRBV15|TRBJ1-1
TGTGCCACCAGCAGAGATAAGTTTGGAGGCACTGAAGCTTTCTTT
CATSRDKFGGTEAFF
>.|.|TRBV18|TRBJ1-1
TGTGCCAGCTCACCAAGCGGGGTGGCGGCTTTCTTT
CASSPSGVAAFF
>.|.|TRBV13|TRBJ1-1
TGTGCCAGCAGCTTAATGTTTTTACCGAACACTGAAGCTTTCTTT
CASSLMFLPNTEAFF
>few|.|TRBV4-1|TRBJ1-2
TGCGCCAGCAGCCAAGATGGACAGAACTATGGCTACACCTTC
CASSQDGQNYGYTF
>.|TRBD1|TRBV18|TRBJ1-1
TGTGCCAGCTCATGGGGGACAGGGGAGACTGAAGCTTTCTTT
CASSWGTGETEAFF
>.|TRBD1|TRBV12-5|TRBJ1-2
TGTGCTAGTGGTTTGTCGGGACAGGGGGCCTATGGCTACACCTTC
CASGLSGQGAYGYTF
>.|TRBD1|TRBV19|TRBJ2-1
TGTGCCAGTAGGGACAGGGGGCTTGGCAATGAGCAGTTCTTC
CASRDRGLGNEQFF
>.|.|TRBV11-2|TRBJ1-6
TGTGCCAGCAGCTTAGATGGGGTTTTGCAGGCACCCCTCCACTTT
CASSLDGVLQAPLHF
>.|.|TRBV6-2/TRBV6-3|TRBJ1-1
TGTGCCAGCAGCTATGGACAGTTGAACACTGAAGCTTTCTTT
CASSYGQLNTEAFF
>.|TRBD1|TRBV19|TRBJ1-2
TGTGCCAGTAGTCCTCGGACAGGGTGGTTTGACGATGGCTACACCTTC
CASSPRTGWFDDGYTF
>.|.|TRBV11-2|TRBJ1-3
TGTGCCAGCAGCTTAGACCCCGAGACCTGGAGGTCTGGAAACACCATATATTTT
CASSLDPETWRSGNTIYF
>.|.|TRBV28|TRBJ1-5
TGTGCCAGCAGACCCCCGGGGGGAGGTCAGCCCCAGCATTTT
CASRPPGGGQPQHF
>.|.|TRBV18|TRBJ1-2
TGTGCCAGCTCACCAACCGGGGGAAACGACAAAGGAGGCTACACCTTC
CASSPTGGNDKGGYTF
>.|TRBD1|TRBV3-1/TRBV3-2|TRBJ1-1
TGTGCCAGCAGCCCCTACGGACAGGCAGGCATGAACACTGAAGCTTTCTTT
CASSPYGQAGMNTEAFF